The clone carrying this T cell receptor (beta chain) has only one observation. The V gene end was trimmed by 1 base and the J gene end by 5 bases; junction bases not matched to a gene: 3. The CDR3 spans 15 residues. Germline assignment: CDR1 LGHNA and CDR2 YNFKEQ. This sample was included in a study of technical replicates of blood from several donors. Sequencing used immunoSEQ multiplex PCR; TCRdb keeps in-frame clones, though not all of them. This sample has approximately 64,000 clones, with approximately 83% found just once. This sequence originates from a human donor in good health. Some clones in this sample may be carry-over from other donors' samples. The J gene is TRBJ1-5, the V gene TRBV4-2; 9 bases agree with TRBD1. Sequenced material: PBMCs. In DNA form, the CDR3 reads TGTGCCAGCAGCCAAGCGGACAGGGGCCATCAGCCCCAGCATTTT. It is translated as CASSQADRGHQPQHF.